This T cell receptor beta chain comes out of a study of a mutant IDH1 vaccine in newly diagnosed glioma. Study-level information: Investigators started vaccination 4-6 weeks after radiotherapy alone, or with temozolomide cycles. The study held visit V12 at week 35 and visit V13 at week 47.

The V gene's germline CDR1 is SQVTM and CDR2 ANQGSEA. There are 13 residues in the CDR3. V gave up 4 bases and J gave up 7 bases; unmatched junction bases: 4. In the case of this clone: What it binds is unknown.

Repertoires were generated with immunoSEQ multiplex PCR, while TCRdb's copy carries only in-frame clones and drops some. The table records around 50,000 clones, approximately 84% of them present only once. Broader study findings: Pseudoprogression seemed unlinked to shifts in top peripheral T cell clonotypes.

The time point was: week 47, end of study. Each vaccine dose was 300 ug of mutant IDH1 20-mer peptide, with topical imiquimod. New WHO grade 3 or 4 IDH1-mutant, ATRX-lost astrocytomas were present in all donors. The receptor was derived from a woman under 40 with glioma. Some clones in this sample may be carry-over from other donors' samples. Sequences were derived from PBMCs, sampled from a glioma patient whose treatment included an IDH1 peptide vaccine. The chain couples TRBV29-1 to TRBJ2-1; TRBD2 agrees at 10 bases. CDR3 protein: CSVASGSLNEQFF. The DNA for the CDR3 is TGCAGCGTTGCTAGCGGGAGTTTGAATGAGCAGTTCTTC.